The 8 T cell receptor beta chains presented below share a single source sample, sequenced in a study of shared clonotypes between healthy human individuals. Clones were sequenced by immunoSEQ multiplex PCR, and TCRdb holds only the in-frame ones, with some missing. The sample lists about 770,000 clones; roughly two thirds were seen once. The sequencing input was memory CD4+ T cells sorted from blood. Indicated subset: CD45RA-negative fraction. The source of these receptors is a woman in her thirties in good health.

The J gene is TRBJ2-1, the V gene TRBV18; TRBD2 agrees at 11 bases. Germline lookup yields CDR1 KGHSH and CDR2 LQKENI. Unmatched junction bases numbered 14, after V lost 3 bases and J lost 7 bases. This CDR3 is built from 18 residues. The CDR3: CASSPFMASGRNSNEQFF. The CDR3 DNA reads TGTGCCAGCTCACCTTTTATGGCTAGCGGGAGGAATAGTAATGAGCAGTTCTTC.

This clone has more than one count but fewer than ten. The chain links TRBV5-1 to TRBJ1-2; no firm D call. The V end lost 0 bases, the J end lost 1 base, and 4 bases lay between the germline ends. Looked up from germline, CDR1 is SGHRS and CDR2 is YFSETQ. The CDR3 consists of 13 residues. DNA for the CDR3: TGCGCCAGCAGCTTGGGAGATAACTATGGCTACACCTTC. Its protein product is CASSLGDNYGYTF.

This clone has a handful of counts. The J gene is TRBJ1-3, the V gene TRBV2; D perhaps matches TRBD1 (5 bases). Germline loops: CDR1 SNHLY, CDR2 FYNNEI. V lost 4 bases, J lost 9 bases, and 16 bases lay in between. The CDR3 covers 14 residues. CDR3 DNA sequence: TGTGCCAGCAGTGCTCGGAGGGGAAGCAGCACCATATATTTT. Its protein is CASSARRGSSTIYF.

The rearrangement joins TRBV7-2 to TRBJ2-1; D may match TRBD1 or TRBD2 (5 bases each). Germline-derived CDR1 and CDR2 are SGHTA and FQGNSA. V was clipped by 7 bases and J by 6 bases, with 16 bases between them. The CDR3 loop spans 14 amino acids. The CDR3 spells CASTHGPGTNEQFF. The CDR3 DNA follows: TGTGCCAGCACCCACGGCCCGGGGACCAATGAGCAGTTCTTC.

This rearrangement joins TRBV14 to TRBJ2-7, with 7 bases identical to TRBD2. The germline CDR1 and CDR2 sequences are SGHDN and FVKESK. V trimming: 5 bases; J trimming: 7 bases; junction bases outside the gene matches: 11. The CDR3 spans 14 residues. CDR3 sequence reads: CASSMAGAPWEQYF. Here the CDR3 DNA reads TGTGCCAGCAGCATGGCGGGAGCGCCATGGGAGCAGTACTTC.

V is TRBV4-1 and J is TRBJ2-7, with 7 bases lining up with TRBD1. CDR1 and CDR2 from the germline V gene are MGHRA and YSYEKL. V shed 2 bases, J shed 2 bases, and the junction held 3 bases outside the gene matches. This CDR3 is 14 amino acids long. This CDR3 is CASSQPDRTYEQYF. CDR3 nucleotide sequence: TGCGCCAGCAGCCAACCGGACAGGACCTACGAGCAGTACTTC.

DNA of the CDR3: TGCGCCAGCAGTGGACAGGCGGACACTGAAGCTTTCTTT. It encodes CASSGQADTEAFF. The rearrangement joins TRBV10-1 to TRBJ1-1; D might be TRBD1 (6 bases). There are 13 residues in the CDR3. Trimming left V 4 bases short and J 3 bases short, with 9 bases between. Germline CDR1 and CDR2: WNHNN and SYGVQD (reference sequence).

The chain has TRBV25-1 and TRBJ1-2; D remains ambiguous. Germline values: CDR1 MGHDK, CDR2 SYGVNS. Trimming removed 6 bases from V and 5 bases from J, with 7 bases in between. This CDR3 is built from 11 residues. CDR3: CASSGRYGYTF. Here the CDR3 DNA reads TGTGCCAGCAGCGGCAGATATGGCTACACCTTC.